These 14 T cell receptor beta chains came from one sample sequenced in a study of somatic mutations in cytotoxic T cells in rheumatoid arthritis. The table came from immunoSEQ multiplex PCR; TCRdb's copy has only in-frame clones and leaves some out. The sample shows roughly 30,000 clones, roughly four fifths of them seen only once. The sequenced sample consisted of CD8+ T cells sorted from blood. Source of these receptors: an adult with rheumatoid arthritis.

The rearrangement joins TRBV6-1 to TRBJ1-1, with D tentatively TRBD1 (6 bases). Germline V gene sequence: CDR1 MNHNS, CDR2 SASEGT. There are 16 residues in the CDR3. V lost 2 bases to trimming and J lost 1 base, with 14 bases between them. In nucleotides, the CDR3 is TGTGCCAGCAGTGAAATACCGACAGGCCCGAACACTGAAGCTTTCTTT. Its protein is CASSEIPTGPNTEAFF.

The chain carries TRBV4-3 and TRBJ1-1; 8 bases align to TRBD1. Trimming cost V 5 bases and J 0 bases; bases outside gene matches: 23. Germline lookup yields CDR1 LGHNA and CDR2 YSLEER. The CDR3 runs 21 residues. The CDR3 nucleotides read TGCGCCAGCAGCTTCAGAAAGGGGCAGGGGGCGCGAGGGGGGGTGAACACTGAAGCTTTCTTT. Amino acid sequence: CASSFRKGQGARGGVNTEAFF.

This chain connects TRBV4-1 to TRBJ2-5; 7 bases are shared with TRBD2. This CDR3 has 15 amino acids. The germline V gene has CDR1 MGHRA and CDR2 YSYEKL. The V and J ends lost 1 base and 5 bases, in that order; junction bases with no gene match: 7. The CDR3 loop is CASSQGDGGWETQYF. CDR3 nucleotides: TGCGCCAGCAGCCAAGGGGACGGGGGGTGGGAGACCCAGTACTTC.

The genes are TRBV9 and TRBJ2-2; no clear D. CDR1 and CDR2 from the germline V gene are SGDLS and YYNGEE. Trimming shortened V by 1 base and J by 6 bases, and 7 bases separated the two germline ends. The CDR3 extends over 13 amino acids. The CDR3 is CASSVPRAGELFF. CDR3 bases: TGTGCCAGCAGCGTACCTCGGGCCGGGGAGCTGTTTTTT.

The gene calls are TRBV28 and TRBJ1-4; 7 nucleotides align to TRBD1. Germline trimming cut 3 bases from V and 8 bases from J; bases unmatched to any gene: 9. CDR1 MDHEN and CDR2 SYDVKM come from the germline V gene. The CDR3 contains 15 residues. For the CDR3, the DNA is TGTGCCAGCAGTTTCCACAGGGGCGGACAGGAAAAACTGTTTTTT. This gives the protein CASSFHRGGQEKLFF. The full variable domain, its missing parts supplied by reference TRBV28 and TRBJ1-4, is DVKVTQSSRYLVKRTGEKVFLECVQDMDHENMFWYRQDPGLGLRLIYFSYDVKMKEKGDIPEGYSVSREKKERFSLILESASTNQTSMYLCASSFHRGGQEKLFFGSGTQLSVL.

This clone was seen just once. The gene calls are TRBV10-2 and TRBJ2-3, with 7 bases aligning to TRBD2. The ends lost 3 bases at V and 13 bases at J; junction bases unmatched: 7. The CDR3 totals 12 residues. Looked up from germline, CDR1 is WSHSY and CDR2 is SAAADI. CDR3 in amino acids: CASSDVSGLEYF. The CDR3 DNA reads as TGCGCCAGCAGTGACGTTAGCGGGTTGGAGTATTTT.

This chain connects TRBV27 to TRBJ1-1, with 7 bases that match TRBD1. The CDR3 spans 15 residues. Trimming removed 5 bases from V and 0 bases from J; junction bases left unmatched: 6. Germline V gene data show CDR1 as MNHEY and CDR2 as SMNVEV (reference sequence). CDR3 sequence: CASSGNRGLNTEAFF. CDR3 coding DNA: TGTGCCAGCAGTGGCAACAGGGGTTTGAACACTGAAGCTTTCTTT.

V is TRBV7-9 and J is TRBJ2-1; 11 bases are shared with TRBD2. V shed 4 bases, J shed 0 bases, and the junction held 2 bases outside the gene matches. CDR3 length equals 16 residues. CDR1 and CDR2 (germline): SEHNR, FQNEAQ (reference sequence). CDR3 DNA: TGTGCCAGCAGCTCTAGCGGGGGGCACTCCTACAATGAGCAGTTCTTC. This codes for CASSSSGGHSYNEQFF. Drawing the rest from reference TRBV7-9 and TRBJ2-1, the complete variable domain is DTGVSQNPRHKITKRGQNVTFRCDPISEHNRLYWYRQTLGQGPEFLTYFQNEAQLEKSRLLSDRFSAERPKGSFSTLEIQRTEQGDSAMYLCASSSSGGHSYNEQFFGPGTRLTVL.

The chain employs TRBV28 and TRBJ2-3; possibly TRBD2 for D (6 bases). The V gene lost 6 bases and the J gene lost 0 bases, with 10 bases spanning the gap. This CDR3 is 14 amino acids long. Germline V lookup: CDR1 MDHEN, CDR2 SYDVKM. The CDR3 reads CASRGGYSTDTQYF. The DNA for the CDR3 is TGTGCCAGCAGGGGGGGTTACAGCACAGATACGCAGTATTTT. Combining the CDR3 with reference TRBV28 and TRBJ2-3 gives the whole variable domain DVKVTQSSRYLVKRTGEKVFLECVQDMDHENMFWYRQDPGLGLRLIYFSYDVKMKEKGDIPEGYSVSREKKERFSLILESASTNQTSMYLCASRGGYSTDTQYFGPGTRLTVL.

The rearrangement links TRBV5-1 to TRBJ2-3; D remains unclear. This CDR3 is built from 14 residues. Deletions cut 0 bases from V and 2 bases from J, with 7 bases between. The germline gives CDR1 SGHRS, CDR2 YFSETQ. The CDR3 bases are TGCGCCAGCAGCTTGGGGGCCTCCACAGATACGCAGTATTTT. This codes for CASSLGASTDTQYF. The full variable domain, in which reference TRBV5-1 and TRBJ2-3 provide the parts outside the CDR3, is KAGVTQTPRYLIKTRGQQVTLSCSPISGHRSVSWYQQTPGQGLQFLFEYFSETQRNKGNFPGRFSGRQFSNSRSEMNVSTLELGDSALYLCASSLGASTDTQYFGPGTRLTVL.

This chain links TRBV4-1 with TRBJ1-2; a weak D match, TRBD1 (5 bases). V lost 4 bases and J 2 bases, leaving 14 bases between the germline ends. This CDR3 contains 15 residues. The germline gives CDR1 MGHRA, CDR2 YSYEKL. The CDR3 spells CASSPQTDRNYGYTF. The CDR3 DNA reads TGCGCCAGCAGCCCCCAAACCGACAGAAACTATGGCTACACCTTC.

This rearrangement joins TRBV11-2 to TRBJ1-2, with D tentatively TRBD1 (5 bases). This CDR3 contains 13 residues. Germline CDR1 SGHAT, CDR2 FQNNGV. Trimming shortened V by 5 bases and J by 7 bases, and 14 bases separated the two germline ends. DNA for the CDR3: TGTGCCAGCAGCCCAGGGATGGCAGCTGGCTACACCTTC. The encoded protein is CASSPGMAAGYTF.

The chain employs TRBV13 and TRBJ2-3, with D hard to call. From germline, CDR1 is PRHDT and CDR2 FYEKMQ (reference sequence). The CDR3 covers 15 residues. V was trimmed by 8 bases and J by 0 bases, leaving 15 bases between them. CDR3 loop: CASGNRAGSTDTQYF. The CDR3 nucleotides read TGTGCCAGCGGAAACCGGGCAGGAAGCACAGATACGCAGTATTTT.

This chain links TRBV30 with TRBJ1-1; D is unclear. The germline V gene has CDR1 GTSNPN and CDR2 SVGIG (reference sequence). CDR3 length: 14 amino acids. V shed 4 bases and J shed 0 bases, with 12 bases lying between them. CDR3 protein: CAWTLAALNTEAFF. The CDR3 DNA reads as TGTGCCTGGACGTTGGCAGCCCTGAACACTGAAGCTTTCTTT.